This T cell receptor beta chain was observed in a study of blood T cell repertoires in COVID-19 (dated by TCRdb to 2018 to 2021). Background on the whole study: Collaborator samples came from the United States, Italy and Spain and covered acute and convalescent phases of COVID-19. The material from the prospective study consisted of cDNA or gDNA derived from T cells, B-cell-depleted T cells, or PBMCs. The dataset comprised deeply sampled blood TCRbeta repertoires from subjects exposed to, actively infected with, or recovered from COVID-19. The repertoires were released in a freely available public database meant as a resource for research on the immune response to SARS-CoV-2. Samples were obtained from the ongoing ImmuneRACE study (first 160 participants) and from some 1,200 subjects provided by 6 global collaborators. Nearly every sample came with metadata listing a de-identified subject ID, COVID-19 status, age in years and sex. Where available, HLA class I and class II types were obtained from metadata supplied by the sample provider rather than from assay-based typing.

Whole blood was collected in K2EDTA tubes by collaborating institutions according to the institutions' own protocols. For TCRbeta analysis, collaborator samples were shipped as frozen whole blood, as isolated PBMCs, or as DNA extracted from either sample type. The paper as a whole reports these results and caveats: The amount of clinical and demographic metadata varied by source and participant and was provided uncurated.

Taken from the germline V gene, the CDR1 and CDR2 loops are KGHSH and LQKENI. V is pared back by 2 bases and J by 5 bases, with 15 bases lying between the germline termini. The CDR3 sequence holds 15 residues, the cysteine and phenylalanine included. Solely the CDR3 DNA is kept, with 45 bases framed from the first base. The immunoSEQ Assay, a bias-controlled multiplex PCR, was used to amplify TCRbeta CDR3 regions from genomic DNA. The authors processed their data as follows. The number of nucleated cells in each sample was estimated from the amplification of reference gene primers within the assay. To quantify the absolute abundance of each unique TCRbeta CDR3 rearrangement, sequence reads were collapsed and filtered. For each sample, productive Simpson clonality was calculated as the square root of Simpson's diversity index over productive rearrangements. TCRdb holds this immuneACCESS table with in-frame rearrangements only. Some clones are missing; in checked studies, unresolved V genes explain under half, and the rest has no known cause. V and J calls and clone size come straight from that table; D and trimming were deduced from the DNA. This sample has some 200,000 clones in its table, and about 81% of those were observed once. About an eighth of the sample comes from the top ten.

As for this clone: Its recognized antigen is unknown. Per-base qualities were not stored, and no clone one base away is much larger.

This receptor chain uses TRBV18 and TRBJ1-1; TRBD1 could be the D gene, as 6 bases match. The origin of this receptor is a man aged 30-40 years with active or convalescent COVID-19. The specimen was peripheral blood. The sequence in DNA is TGTGCCAGCTCACCATGGGGCACAGGGATGACTGAAGCTTTCTTT. This codes for CASSPWGTGMTEAFF.